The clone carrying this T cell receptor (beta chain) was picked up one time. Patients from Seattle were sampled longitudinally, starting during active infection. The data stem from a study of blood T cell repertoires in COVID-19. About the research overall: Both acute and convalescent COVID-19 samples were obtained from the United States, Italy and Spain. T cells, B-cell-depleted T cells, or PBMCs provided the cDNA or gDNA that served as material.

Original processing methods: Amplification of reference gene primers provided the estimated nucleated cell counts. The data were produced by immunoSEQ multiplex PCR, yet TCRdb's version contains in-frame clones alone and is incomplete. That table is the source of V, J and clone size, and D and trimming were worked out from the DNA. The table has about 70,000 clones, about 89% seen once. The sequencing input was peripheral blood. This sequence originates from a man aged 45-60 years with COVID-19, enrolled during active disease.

The CDR3 protein is CASSQDRAGSAFF. DNA of the CDR3: TGTGCCAGCAGCCAAGATAGGGCAGGGTCGGCTTTCTTT. V is TRBV3-1 (or the pseudogene TRBV3-2) and J is TRBJ1-1; maybe TRBD1 (5 bases). Germline-derived CDR1 and CDR2 are LGHDT and YNNKEL (reference sequence). Trimming removed 0 bases from V and 11 bases from J, with 13 bases in between. This CDR3 has 13 residues.